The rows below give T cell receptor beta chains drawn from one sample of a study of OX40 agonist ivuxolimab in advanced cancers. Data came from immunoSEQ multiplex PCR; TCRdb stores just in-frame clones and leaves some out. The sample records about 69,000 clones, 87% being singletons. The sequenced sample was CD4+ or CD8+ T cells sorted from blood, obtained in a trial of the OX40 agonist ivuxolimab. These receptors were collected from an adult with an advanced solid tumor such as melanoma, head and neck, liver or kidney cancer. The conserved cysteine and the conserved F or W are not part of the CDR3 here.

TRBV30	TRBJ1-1	AWSVTVNTEAF
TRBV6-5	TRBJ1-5	ASGPISNQPQH
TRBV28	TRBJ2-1	ASSLREKQF
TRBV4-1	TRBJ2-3	ASSRTHVPGLAGGRTDTQY
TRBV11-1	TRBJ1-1	ASSLSTYTEAF
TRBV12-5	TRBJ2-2	ASALSGGARSGELF
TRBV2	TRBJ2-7	ASSGTSQGEQY
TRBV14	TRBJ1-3	ASSQLPGNTIY
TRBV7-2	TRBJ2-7	ASSPRQAPYEQY
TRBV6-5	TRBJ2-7	ASTRGDSYEQY
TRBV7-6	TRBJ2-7	ASSVAPFYEQY
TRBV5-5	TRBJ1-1	ASSLAGARLSTEAF
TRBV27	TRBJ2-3	ASSGLAGYTDTQY
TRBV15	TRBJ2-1	AIGRDRDNEQF
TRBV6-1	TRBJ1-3	ASREGQISGNTIY
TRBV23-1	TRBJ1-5	ASSQSGQAQQPQH
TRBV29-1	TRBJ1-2	SVALGIDGYT
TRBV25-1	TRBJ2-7	ASSPGYSYEQY
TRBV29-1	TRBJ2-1	SVGTGGASYNEQF
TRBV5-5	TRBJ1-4	ASSLLTNEKLF
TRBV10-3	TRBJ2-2	AIGRGQENTGELF
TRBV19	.	ASRQTFTNYEQY
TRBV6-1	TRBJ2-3	ASSEVVGLVRTTDTQY
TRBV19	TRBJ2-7	ASSLLGASYEQY
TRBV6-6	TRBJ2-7	ASSYSQGAYEQY
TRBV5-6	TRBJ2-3	ASSPGTDTQY
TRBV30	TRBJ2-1	AWSGRLRLNGEQF
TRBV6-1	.	ASIIHLAPSYEQY
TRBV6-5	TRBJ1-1	ASRGRGNTEAF
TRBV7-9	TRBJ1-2	ASSLERGVVYGYT
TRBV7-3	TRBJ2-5	ASSPTGKETQY
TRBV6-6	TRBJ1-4	ASSMTGMNEKLF
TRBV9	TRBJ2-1	ASSAPRTTSYNEQF
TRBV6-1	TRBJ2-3	ASRQDGGTDTQY
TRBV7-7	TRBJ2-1	ASSSYQDPNNEQF
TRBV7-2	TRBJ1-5	ASSLGNQPQH
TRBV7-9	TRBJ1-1	ASSAGVANTEAF
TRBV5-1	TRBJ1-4	ASSPPGVEKLF
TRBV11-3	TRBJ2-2	ASSLGPGELF
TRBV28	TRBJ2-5	ATLKTGPRRETQY
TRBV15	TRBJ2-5	ATSRGKDKETQY
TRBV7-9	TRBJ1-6	ASSFYSGWNSPLH
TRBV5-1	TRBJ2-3	ASSDGGITDTQY
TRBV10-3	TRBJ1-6	AISTGTVNSPLH
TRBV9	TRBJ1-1	ASSVGRGPGGTEAF
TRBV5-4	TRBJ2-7	ASSRVGAEQY
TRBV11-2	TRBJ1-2	ASSTGGESYGYT
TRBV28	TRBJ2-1	ASSLGRVRNEQF
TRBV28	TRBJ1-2	ASIPFGRGQVYGYT
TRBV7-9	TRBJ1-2	ASSLLSPTGGGYGYT
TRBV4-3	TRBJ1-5	ASSQATGVNQPQH
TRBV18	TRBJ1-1	ASSPPAGRGGTEAF
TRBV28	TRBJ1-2	ASSYKEGYT